This T cell receptor (beta chain) was identified in a study of cytomegalovirus exposure and HLA in healthy donors. The germline gives CDR1 MDHEN, CDR2 SYDVKM. Trimming removed 5 bases from V and 5 bases from J; junction bases left unmatched: 6. The CDR3 spans 14 residues. 13 Jbeta primers and 60 Vbeta primers were used for the PCR. Clones were sequenced by immunoSEQ multiplex PCR, and TCRdb holds only the in-frame ones, with some missing. The repertoire shows about 210,000 clones; the top ten hold about 0.9%. The receptor was isolated from a woman younger than 45 in good health and CMV-seropositive. The sequenced sample consisted of PBMCs. This chain joins TRBV28 and TRBJ2-7; TRBD1 aligns across 10 bases. CDR3: CASSLTGGYNEQYF. DNA of the CDR3: TGTGCCAGCAGTCTGACAGGGGGCTACAACGAGCAGTACTTC.